This T cell receptor beta chain was documented in a study of cytomegalovirus exposure and HLA in healthy donors. Study-wide findings and caveats: Researchers left out some V segments, among them TRBV6-2 and TRBV6-3, as indistinguishable.

Worth noting for this clone: Its target is unknown.

Primers for the PCR totalled 60 Vbeta and 13 Jbeta. Method: immunoSEQ multiplex PCR; TCRdb's copy keeps in-frame clones and lacks some. This sample yields roughly 130,000 clones, of which 80% are seen a single time; 1% belongs to the top ten. The length of the CDR3 is 14 residues. Germline CDR1 MNHEY, CDR2 SMNVEV (reference sequence). The V segment lost 3 bases and the J segment 4 bases; nucleotides outside the gene matches: 5. Specimen: PBMCs. The chain recombines TRBV27 with TRBJ2-7, with 8 bases matching TRBD1. The receptor's source is a middle-aged man in good health and CMV-seronegative. The CDR3 nucleotides are TGTGCCAGCAGTTTTTCAGGGGGCGGTTACGAGCAGTACTTC. This gives the protein CASSFSGGGYEQYF.